Shown below are 8 T cell receptor beta chains from a single sample sequenced in a study of response to subunit inactivated influenza vaccine. From the RT-PCR reads, TCRdb called clonotypes with MiXCR, one entry per CDR3 protein. The table lists over 400,000 distinct CDR3 sequences, around 13% of them singletons. Source: PBMCs from blood, taken 35 to 45 days after vaccination. These receptors were taken from a man aged 45-60 years who received an inactivated influenza vaccine.

V and J are TRBV12-3 or TRBV12-4 and TRBJ2-7; D gene ambiguous. The CDR3 consists of 14 residues. Trimming left V 2 bases short and J 2 bases short, with 10 bases between. CDR3 in DNA: TGTGCCAGCAGTTTAAAGGGAAACACCTACGAGCAGTACTTC. This gives the protein CASSLKGNTYEQYF.

This clonotype was observed a handful of times. The chain links TRBV24-1 to TRBJ2-1; the D is unclear. Trimming cost V 7 bases and J 2 bases, with 17 bases left between them. Germline V gene data show CDR1 as KGHDR and CDR2 as SFDVKD. The CDR3 has 16 residues. Here the CDR3 reads CATSATSGPPYNEQFF. CDR3 DNA: TGTGCCACCAGCGCCACCTCGGGCCCCCCCTACAATGAGCAGTTCTTC.

The rearrangement joins TRBV4-1 to TRBJ2-7; D is undetermined. V was shortened by 0 bases and J by 3 bases, with 27 bases between the two germline ends. The CDR3 is made up of 20 amino acids. The germline V gene encodes CDR1 MGHRA and CDR2 YSYEKL. In nucleotides, the CDR3 is TGCGCCAGCAGCCAAGATAACACCCCACCCCCGGAGATTACATTCTACGAGCAGTACTTC. Translated: CASSQDNTPPPEITFYEQYF.

This clonotype has only a few counts. The chain links TRBV4-3 to TRBJ2-2; D not certain. V lost 0 bases and J 4 bases, leaving 15 bases between the germline ends. The germline V gene has CDR1 LGHNA and CDR2 YSLEER. The CDR3 is 17 amino acids. In DNA form, the CDR3 reads TGCGCCAGCAGCCAAGATCTTGTCAGGCGTTCCACCGGGGAGCTGTTTTTT. Translating gives CASSQDLVRRSTGELFF.

This clonotype showed up just a few times. The chain uses TRBV20-1 and TRBJ1-2; D uncertain. Between the trimmed V and J ends, which lost 6 bases and 5 bases, there was a span of 16 bases. The CDR3 spans 13 residues. CDR1 and CDR2 from the germline V gene are DFQATT and SNEGSKA (reference sequence). CDR3 sequence: CSAPTGRQYGYTF. The CDR3 DNA sequence: TGCAGTGCGCCGACGGGCAGGCAGTATGGCTACACCTTC.

This clonotype was seen at least ten times. The rearrangement uses TRBV12-3 or TRBV12-4 and TRBJ1-6; D is uncertain. Trimming removed 6 bases from V and 0 bases from J, with 12 bases in between. The CDR3 has 16 residues. The CDR3 DNA is TGTGCCAGCAGAGAGGACCGGAGCTCCTATAATTCACCCCTCCACTTT. This codes for CASREDRSSYNSPLHF.

The rearrangement joins TRBV12-3 or TRBV12-4 to TRBJ2-7, with D possibly matching TRBD2 (6 bases). The CDR3 is 15 amino acids. V lost 5 bases and J lost 3, with 17 bases in between. The CDR3 bases are TGTGCCAGCAGTCCAGCGGGCCGAGTGCGCTACGAGCAGTACTTC. It yields the protein CASSPAGRVRYEQYF.

This clonotype was recorded a few times. This sequence joins TRBV2 and TRBJ1-2, with D possibly being TRBD1 (5 bases). The germline gives CDR1 SNHLY, CDR2 FYNNEI. This CDR3 contains 13 residues. V lost 8 bases to trimming and J lost 0 bases, with 10 bases between them. CDR3 sequence: CASFDRANYGYTF. The CDR3 DNA follows: TGTGCCAGCTTCGACAGAGCTAACTATGGCTACACCTTC. The full variable domain, in which reference TRBV2 and TRBJ1-2 provide the parts outside the CDR3, is EPEVTQTPSHQVTQMGQEVILRCVPISNHLYFYWYRQILGQKVEFLVSFYNNEISEKSEIFDDQFSVERPDGSNFTLKIRSTKLEDSAMYFCASFDRANYGYTFGSGTRLTVV.